Listed here are 21 T cell receptor beta chains from one sample, sequenced in a study of T-cell reconstitution after alpha-beta-depleted transplantation in children. Researchers prepared the TCRbeta library using unique molecular identifiers, the study reports. MiXCR, run by TCRdb on the PCR reads, gives a single entry per CDR3 protein. This table has about 240,000 distinct CDR3 sequences, roughly 26% appearing once. The sample in question was PBMCs, obtained before TCRalphabeta/CD19-depleted stem cell transplant. Receptors originate from a girl aged 2 to 9 with Fanconi anemia, due to receive a stem cell transplant.

This clonotype was detected many times. The gene calls are TRBV29-1 and TRBJ2-1; D not certain. The V and J ends lost 7 bases and 6 bases respectively, with 10 bases between them. The CDR3 has 11 residues. Germline V lookup: CDR1 SQVTM, CDR2 ANQGSEA. This CDR3 is CSASRANEQFF. CDR3 coding DNA: TGCAGCGCAAGTAGGGCCAATGAGCAGTTCTTC.

This clonotype came up a few times. This rearrangement joins TRBV29-1 to TRBJ2-5; D possibly matches TRBD1 or TRBD2 (5 bases each). Germline V gene data show CDR1 as SQVTM and CDR2 as ANQGSEA. The ends were cut back, 5 bases at V and 2 bases at J, with 9 bases in the middle. This CDR3 is built from 12 residues. The CDR3 coding sequence is TGCAGCGTTAAGGGACCACAAGAGACCCAGTACTTC. Its translation: CSVKGPQETQYF.

At least ten counts were recorded for this clonotype. This chain uses TRBV20-1 with TRBJ1-5; 8 positions agree with TRBD1. The J segment lost 0 bases and the V segment lost 3 bases, leaving 1 base of the junction unmatched. This CDR3 region has 14 residues. Germline-derived CDR1 and CDR2 are DFQATT and SNEGSKA (reference sequence). Here the CDR3 reads CSARGQVSNQPQHF. CDR3 bases: TGCAGTGCTAGGGGACAGGTTAGCAATCAGCCCCAGCATTTT.

This clonotype was counted ten times or more. A junction end diverges from the germline sequence, so it may reflect a read error. The chain employs TRBV10-3 and TRBJ1-3; a possible D gene is TRBD1 (5 bases). The CDR3 is 11 amino acids. Germline V gene lookup returns CDR1 ENHRY and CDR2 SYGVKD. In DNA, the CDR3 is TGTGCCATCAGTGATGTGGGGCACCTAAATTTT. Protein sequence: CAISDVGHLNF.

This clonotype has a handful of counts. Sequence at one end of the junction differs from germline and may be a read error. This chain uses TRBV29-1 with TRBJ1-2, with a tentative D call TRBD1 (5 bases). From germline, CDR1 is SQVTM and CDR2 ANQGSEA. This CDR3 is built from 11 residues. For the CDR3, the DNA is TGTGGCGGAGGGGCGAACTATGGCTACACCTTC. It encodes CGGGANYGYTF.

This chain links TRBV6-1 with TRBJ2-5; weak D call: TRBD2 (6 bases). The length of the CDR3 is 14 residues. The V and J ends lost 6 bases and 4 bases respectively, with 15 bases between them. Germline V gene sequence: CDR1 MNHNS, CDR2 SASEGT. The CDR3 sequence is CASSRPPGLETQYF. The CDR3 DNA is TGTGCCAGCAGCCGTCCCCCGGGACTAGAGACCCAGTACTTC.

The chain carries TRBV5-5 and TRBJ2-7; TRBD1 might be the D (5 bases). The CDR3 runs 14 residues. With 1 base removed from V and 4 bases from J, the gap between germline ends came to 12 bases. Germline V CDR1 and CDR2: SGHKS, YYEKEE (reference sequence). The CDR3 loop is CASSLLSRQYEQYF. In nucleotides, the CDR3 is TGTGCCAGCAGCTTGTTATCGAGACAGTACGAGCAGTACTTC.

The rearrangement uses TRBV24-1 and TRBJ2-1, with 9 bases that match TRBD2. Trimming removed 9 bases from V and 3 bases from J; junction bases left unmatched: 2. Germline CDR1 KGHDR, CDR2 SFDVKD. CDR3 length equals 13 residues. Here the CDR3 DNA reads TGTGCCACCGGAGCGGGAGGCTACAATGAGCAGTTCTTC. It specifies CATGAGGYNEQFF.

The J gene is TRBJ2-7, the V gene TRBV12-3 or TRBV12-4; D unresolved. This CDR3 has 13 amino acids. Trimming took off 8 bases at V and 0 bases at J, with 11 bases between the two ends. Here the CDR3 DNA reads TGTGCCAGCCAGACACCCGACTCCTACGAGCAGTACTTC. Protein: CASQTPDSYEQYF.

The V call is TRBV6-5, the J call TRBJ2-2; tentatively, D is TRBD1 (6 bases). V lost 0 bases to trimming and J lost 0 bases, with 11 bases between them. CDR1 is MNHEY, CDR2 SVGAGI, per germline. This CDR3 is built from 17 residues. The CDR3 reads CASSYSRQASNTGELFF. The CDR3 DNA follows: TGTGCCAGCAGTTACTCGCGACAGGCCTCGAACACCGGGGAGCTGTTTTTT.

This clonotype was recorded many times. The chain employs TRBV29-1 and TRBJ2-7, with D maybe TRBD2 (7 bases). The V gene lost 4 bases and the J gene lost 4 bases, with 14 bases spanning the gap. This CDR3 spans 13 amino acids. The germline V gene encodes CDR1 SQVTM and CDR2 ANQGSEA. CDR3 amino acids: CSVVSGRGYEQYF. For the CDR3, the DNA is TGCAGCGTTGTTTCTGGGAGGGGGTACGAGCAGTACTTC.

The chain combines TRBV24-1 with TRBJ2-2; D gene ambiguous. Germline-derived CDR1 and CDR2 are KGHDR and SFDVKD. This CDR3 contains 12 residues. Trimming left V 6 bases short and J 2 bases short, with 3 bases between. The CDR3 sequence is CATSKNTGELFF. The DNA for the CDR3 is TGTGCCACCAGTAAAAACACCGGGGAGCTGTTTTTT.

The chain has TRBV5-6 and TRBJ1-1; no clear D. V gave up 6 bases and J gave up 3 bases, with 15 bases separating them. This CDR3 comprises 14 residues. The V gene's germline CDR1 is SGHDT and CDR2 YYEEEE. In DNA form, the CDR3 reads TGTGCCAGCACCCCCCCGCAGGCAGACACTGAAGCTTTCTTT. Encoded protein: CASTPPQADTEAFF.

The chain employs TRBV24-1 and TRBJ2-7; D call uncertain. This CDR3 is 13 amino acids long. V lost 2 bases, J lost 6 bases, and 10 bases lay in between. From germline, CDR1 is KGHDR and CDR2 SFDVKD. CDR3 in DNA: TGTGCCACCAGTGATTCCAACTATGGCGAGCAGTACTTC. This gives the protein CATSDSNYGEQYF.

This clonotype was seen at least ten times. The chain has TRBV7-9 and TRBJ2-6; 9 bases are a match to TRBD1. V dropped 5 bases and J dropped 0; count of bases not matched to a gene: 14. Germline V gene sequence: CDR1 SEHNR, CDR2 FQNEAQ (reference sequence). This CDR3 region has 20 residues. CDR3 region: CASSIVAGTGSLSGANVLTF. CDR3 nucleotide sequence: TGTGCCAGCAGCATAGTCGCGGGGACAGGGTCTCTCTCTGGGGCCAACGTCCTGACTTTC.

The rearrangement uses TRBV2 and TRBJ1-1; D unresolved. CDR1 is SNHLY, CDR2 FYNNEI, per germline. V lost 0 bases and J lost 3, with 20 bases in between. This CDR3 is built from 18 residues. CDR3: CASSEASDGPQRDTEAFF. As DNA, the CDR3 is TGTGCCAGCAGTGAAGCAAGTGACGGACCCCAAAGGGACACTGAAGCTTTCTTT.

This clonotype was seen repeatedly, ten times or more. V is TRBV7-8 and J is TRBJ2-3; D is unclear. The germline CDR1 and CDR2 sequences are SGHVS and FQNEAQ. The ends were cut back, 4 bases at V and 2 bases at J, with 7 bases in the middle. This CDR3 has 13 residues. CDR3 sequence (DNA): TGTGCCAGCAGCTCCGATACCACAGATACGCAGTATTTT. Amino acid sequence: CASSSDTTDTQYF. Full variable domain (missing parts from reference TRBV7-8 and TRBJ2-3): GAGVSQSPRYKVAKRGQDVALRCDPISGHVSLFWYQQALGQGPEFLTYFQNEAQLDKSGLPSDRFFAERPEGSVSTLKIQRTQQEDSAVYLCASSSDTTDTQYFGPGTRLTVL.

The chain links TRBV6-1 to TRBJ2-7; tentatively, D is TRBD1 (6 bases). The CDR3 totals 14 residues. Germline lookup yields CDR1 MNHNS and CDR2 SASEGT. Deletions cut 5 bases from V and 4 bases from J, with 15 bases between. The chain's CDR3 is CASSTTGNGYEQYF. CDR3 nucleotide sequence: TGTGCCAGCAGTACAACAGGGAATGGTTACGAGCAGTACTTC.

This clonotype was picked up many times. The chain employs TRBV9 and TRBJ1-1; D gene unclear. This CDR3 is built from 15 residues. Trimming took off 4 bases at V and 0 bases at J, with 13 bases between the two ends. Germline V gene lookup returns CDR1 SGDLS and CDR2 YYNGEE. CDR3 amino acids: CASSLTTVLNTEAFF. CDR3 coding DNA: TGTGCCAGCAGCCTAACGACGGTCCTGAACACTGAAGCTTTCTTT.

The rearrangement links TRBV10-3 to TRBJ2-1; D gene uncertain. Germline V gene sequence: CDR1 ENHRY, CDR2 SYGVKD. The ends were cut back, 3 bases at V and 7 bases at J, with 25 bases in the middle. The CDR3 is 18 residues long. The CDR3 nucleotides are TGTGCCATCAGTGAAGTAGGTCCCCCGATACCCACCAAGAATGAGCAGTTCTTC. This translates into CAISEVGPPIPTKNEQFF.

In its sample, this clonotype was seen many times. The germline gene is not matched at one end of the junction; a read error may be the cause. The chain is built from TRBV7-6 and TRBJ2-4, with D perhaps matching TRBD1 or TRBD2 (5 bases each). This CDR3 has 13 residues. CDR1 is SGHVS, CDR2 FNYEAQ, per germline. CDR3 bases: TGTGCCAGCAGCTTAGGGGACGGCCCGGGGCTCGACTTC. Protein: CASSLGDGPGLDF.